Here is one T cell receptor (beta chain) with its context. The CDR3 runs 14 residues. Germline loops: CDR1 SEHNR, CDR2 FQNEAQ (reference sequence). The ends were cut back, 10 bases at V and 5 bases at J, with 20 bases in the middle. The data derive from a study of identical twins. TCRdb re-analysed the 5' RACE reads in MiXCR, keeping a single row per CDR3 protein. The sample has around 220,000 distinct CDR3 sequences; 10% are singletons. The chain uses TRBV7-9 and TRBJ1-1; weak D call: TRBD1 (5 bases). This receptor was identified in a man aged 45 to 65 in good health. The specimen sequenced was memory T cells sorted from blood. CDR3 DNA: TGTGCCACCCTGACAGAAGGAAGGGGAACTGAAGCTTTCTTT. It codes for CATLTEGRGTEAFF.